This entry lists 18 T cell receptor beta chains sequenced from one sample in a study of cytomegalovirus exposure and HLA in healthy donors. The PCR was carried out with 60 Vbeta primers and 13 Jbeta primers. Sequencing used immunoSEQ multiplex PCR; TCRdb keeps in-frame clones, though not all of them. This repertoire shows about 100,000 clones, approximately 79% found once; its top ten account for around 17%. The sample consisted of PBMCs. These receptor sequences come from a woman in her sixties in good health and CMV-seropositive.

This chain connects TRBV5-4 to TRBJ2-5, with 9 positions matching TRBD1. The CDR3 runs 16 residues. The V gene's germline CDR1 is SGHNT and CDR2 YYREEE (reference sequence). The junction had 12 bases not matched to a gene; V was cut back by 4 bases and J by 5 bases. The CDR3 DNA reads as TGTGCCAGCAGCCGAAGATCTACAGGGGGCGGTGAGACCCAGTACTTC. Translated: CASSRRSTGGGETQYF.

This clone occurred a few times. The V and J genes are TRBV7-3 and TRBJ2-3; D is perhaps TRBD2 (6 bases). The CDR3 runs to 15 residues. Germline CDR1 SGHTA, CDR2 FQGTGA. V lost 4 bases and J lost 1, with 12 bases in between. The DNA for the CDR3 is TGTGCCAGCAGCTCTCGGGGGAGCGGCACAGATACGCAGTATTTT. Its protein product is CASSSRGSGTDTQYF.

The CDR3 nucleotides read TGCAGCGTACGGGCGGCTAGCGGGATGGTGTACGAGCAGTACTTC. Amino acid sequence: CSVRAASGMVYEQYF. The rearrangement links TRBV29-1 to TRBJ2-7, with 9 bases aligning to TRBD2. Per the germline V gene, CDR1 is SQVTM and CDR2 is ANQGSEA. J was trimmed by 4 bases and V by 6 bases; bases with no gene match: 13. This CDR3 region has 15 residues.

The chain employs TRBV6-6 and TRBJ1-1; D is perhaps TRBD1 (5 bases). Deletions cut 6 bases from V and 1 base from J, with 9 bases between. Germline CDR1 is MNHNY and CDR2 is SVGAGI (reference sequence). The CDR3 runs 13 residues. In DNA form, the CDR3 reads TGTGCCAGCAGCCCCCAGGGGAACACTGAAGCTTTCTTT. Its translation is CASSPQGNTEAFF.

V usage is TRBV18 and J usage is TRBJ2-7; 10 bases map to TRBD1. The CDR3 consists of 17 residues. J lost 4 bases, V lost 0 bases, and 9 bases had no gene match. The germline V gene encodes CDR1 KGHSH and CDR2 LQKENI. For the CDR3, the DNA is TGTGCCAGCTCACCACCGGGACAGGGGACCTCTGGTTACGAGCAGTACTTC. Translated: CASSPPGQGTSGYEQYF.

This clone was seen a few times. The rearrangement links TRBV18 to TRBJ2-2; 12 nucleotides align to TRBD2. Germline trimming cut 1 base from V and 4 bases from J; bases unmatched to any gene: 4. The CDR3 has 17 amino acids. The V gene's germline CDR1 is KGHSH and CDR2 LQKENI. The CDR3: CASSPQTSGRVTGELFF. Here the CDR3 DNA reads TGTGCCAGCTCACCACAGACTAGCGGGAGAGTCACCGGGGAGCTGTTTTTT.

This chain connects TRBV29-1 to TRBJ2-7; 7 bases map to TRBD2. V lost 6 bases to trimming and J lost 7 bases; unmatched junction nucleotides: 12. The CDR3 covers 13 residues. Per germline, CDR1 SQVTM and CDR2 ANQGSEA. The CDR3 nucleotides are TGCAGCGTGGCGTGGGGGGGGGTGGGAGAGCAGTACTTC. Translated, it gives CSVAWGGVGEQYF.

The chain has TRBV5-1 and TRBJ2-7, with a weak D call TRBD2 (6 bases). This CDR3 is 13 amino acids long. V was trimmed by 3 bases and J by 1 base, leaving 8 bases between them. Germline lookup yields CDR1 SGHRS and CDR2 YFSETQ. The CDR3 DNA is TGCGCCAGCAGCTCGGGACTTTCCTACGAGCAGTACTTC. This encodes CASSSGLSYEQYF.

The rearrangement joins TRBV7-9 to TRBJ2-3; D gene unclear. V was pared by 5 bases and J by 3 bases, with 15 bases between. The CDR3 extends over 15 amino acids. Germline V gene lookup returns CDR1 SEHNR and CDR2 FQNEAQ (reference sequence). The CDR3 region is CASSPTTSLTDTQYF. For the CDR3, the DNA is TGTGCCAGCAGCCCCACTACCAGCCTGACAGATACGCAGTATTTT. Supplemented by reference TRBV7-9 and TRBJ2-3, the full variable domain reads DTGVSQNPRHKITKRGQNVTFRCDPISEHNRLYWYRQTLGQGPEFLTYFQNEAQLEKSRLLSDRFSAERPKGSFSTLEIQRTEQGDSAMYLCASSPTTSLTDTQYFGPGTRLTVL.

Only a few counts were recorded for this clone. V is TRBV5-4 and J is TRBJ2-1, with D tentatively TRBD2 (6 bases). CDR3 length: 13 residues. In germline, CDR1 is SGHNT, CDR2 YYREEE (reference sequence). With 0 bases removed from V and 9 bases from J, the gap between germline ends came to 10 bases. This CDR3 reads CASSLDRGSEQFF. The CDR3 coding sequence is TGTGCCAGCAGCTTGGATCGGGGGAGTGAGCAGTTCTTC.

For the CDR3, the DNA is TGTGCCAGCAGCCCCAGGGCGCTGGGGGAGACCCAGTACTTC. It codes for CASSPRALGETQYF. This chain connects TRBV7-8 to TRBJ2-5, with D possibly matching TRBD1 (5 bases). The CDR3 runs to 14 residues. Germline CDR1 SGHVS, CDR2 FQNEAQ. Trimming shortened V by 5 bases and J by 5 bases, and 15 bases separated the two germline ends. The full variable domain, rest sourced from reference TRBV7-8 and TRBJ2-5, is GAGVSQSPRYKVAKRGQDVALRCDPISGHVSLFWYQQALGQGPEFLTYFQNEAQLDKSGLPSDRFFAERPEGSVSTLKIQRTQQEDSAVYLCASSPRALGETQYFGPGTRLLVL.

Only a few counts were recorded for this clone. The chain employs TRBV7-9 and TRBJ2-7; the match to TRBD2 covers 9 bases. CDR1 SEHNR and CDR2 FQNEAQ come from the germline V gene (reference sequence). CDR3 length: 13 residues. Germline trimming cut 9 bases from V and 0 bases from J; bases unmatched to any gene: 3. DNA of the CDR3: TGTGCCAGTGGACTAGCGAGCTCCTACGAGCAGTACTTC. As protein: CASGLASSYEQYF.

The rearrangement joins TRBV6-5 to TRBJ1-1; possible D gene TRBD1, 5 bases. CDR3 length: 15 amino acids. Germline CDR1 reads MNHEY; CDR2 reads SVGAGI. V gave up 0 bases and J gave up 6 bases, with 14 bases separating them. Here the CDR3 reads CASSYSIGWGAEAFF. In nucleotides, the CDR3 is TGTGCCAGCAGTTACTCGATCGGGTGGGGGGCTGAAGCTTTCTTT.

The V call is TRBV5-1, the J call TRBJ1-1; D not resolved. V was shortened by 1 base and J by 0 bases, with 16 bases between the two germline ends. This CDR3 spans 17 amino acids. Germline V lookup: CDR1 SGHRS, CDR2 YFSETQ. The CDR3 bases are TGCGCCAGCAGCTTGTCAGGTCCAAACCTCATGAACACTGAAGCTTTCTTT. It encodes CASSLSGPNLMNTEAFF.

The chain has TRBV5-4 and TRBJ2-1; TRBD2 might be the D (6 bases). V lost 0 bases and J lost 0, with 10 bases in between. Germline lookup yields CDR1 SGHNT and CDR2 YYREEE (reference sequence). The CDR3 sequence is 16 residues long. CDR3 loop: CASSLAGGNSYNEQFF. The CDR3 region has the DNA TGTGCCAGCAGCTTGGCCGGGGGAAACTCCTACAATGAGCAGTTCTTC.

J is TRBJ2-4 and V is TRBV6-6, with 10 bases that match TRBD2. This CDR3 has 15 residues. V lost 6 bases, J lost 9 bases, and 11 bases stayed unmatched. Germline assignment: CDR1 MNHNY and CDR2 SVGAGI (reference sequence). The CDR3 nucleotides are TGTGCCAGCAGCCTCTCTTCTAGCGGGAGAAGCATTCAGTACTTC. This gives the protein CASSLSSSGRSIQYF.

This rearrangement joins TRBV7-9 to TRBJ2-7; 8 bases align to TRBD2. V gave up 5 bases and J gave up 7 bases; unmatched junction bases: 13. Germline values: CDR1 SEHNR, CDR2 FQNEAQ (reference sequence). The CDR3 runs 15 residues. This chain's CDR3 is CASSPPSGGRGEQYF. The CDR3 nucleotides read TGTGCCAGCAGCCCCCCCAGCGGGGGCCGAGGAGAGCAGTACTTC.

The V call is TRBV20-1, the J call TRBJ1-1; D gene uncertain. The V gene's germline CDR1 is DFQATT and CDR2 SNEGSKA (reference sequence). This CDR3 is 10 amino acids long. V was pared by 4 bases and J by 8 bases, with 8 bases between. Here the CDR3 reads CSATIGEAFF. In nucleotides, the CDR3 is TGCAGTGCTACCATCGGGGAAGCTTTCTTT.